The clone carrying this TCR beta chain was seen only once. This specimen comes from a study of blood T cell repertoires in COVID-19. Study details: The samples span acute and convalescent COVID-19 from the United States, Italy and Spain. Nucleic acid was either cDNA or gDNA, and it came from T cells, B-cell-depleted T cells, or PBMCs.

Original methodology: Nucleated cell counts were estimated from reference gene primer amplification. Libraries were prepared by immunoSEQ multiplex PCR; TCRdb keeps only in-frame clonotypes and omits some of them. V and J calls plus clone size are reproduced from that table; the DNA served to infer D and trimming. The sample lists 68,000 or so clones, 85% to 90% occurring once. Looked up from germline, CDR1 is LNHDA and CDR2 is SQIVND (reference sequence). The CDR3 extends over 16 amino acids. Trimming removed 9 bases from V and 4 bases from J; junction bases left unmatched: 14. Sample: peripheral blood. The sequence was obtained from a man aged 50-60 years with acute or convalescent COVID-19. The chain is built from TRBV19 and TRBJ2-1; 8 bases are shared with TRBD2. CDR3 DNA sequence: TGTGCCAGCCATTTCGGGTTCGGGAGGGAGTACAATGAGCAGTTCTTC. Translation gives CASHFGFGREYNEQFF.